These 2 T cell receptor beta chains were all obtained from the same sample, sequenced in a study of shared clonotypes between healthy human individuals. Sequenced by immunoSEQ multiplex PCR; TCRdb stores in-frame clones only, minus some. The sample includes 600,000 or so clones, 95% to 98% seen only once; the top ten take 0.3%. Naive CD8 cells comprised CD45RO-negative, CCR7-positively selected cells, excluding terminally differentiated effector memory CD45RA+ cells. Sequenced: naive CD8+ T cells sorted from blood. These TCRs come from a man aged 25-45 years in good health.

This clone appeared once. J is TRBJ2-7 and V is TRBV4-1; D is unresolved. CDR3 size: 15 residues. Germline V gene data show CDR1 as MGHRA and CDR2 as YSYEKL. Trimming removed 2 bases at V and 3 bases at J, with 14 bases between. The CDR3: CASSQRQPPVYEQYF. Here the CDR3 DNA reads TGCGCCAGCAGCCAACGTCAGCCTCCGGTCTACGAGCAGTACTTC.

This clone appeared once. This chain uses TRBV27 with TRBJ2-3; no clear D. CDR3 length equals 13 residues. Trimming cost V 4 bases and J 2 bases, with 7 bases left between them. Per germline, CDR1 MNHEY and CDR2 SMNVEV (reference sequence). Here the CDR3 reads CASSSTNTDTQYF. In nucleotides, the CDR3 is TGTGCCAGCAGTTCTACTAACACAGATACGCAGTATTTT.